This T cell receptor (beta chain) is from a study of blood T cell repertoires in COVID-19. This clone was recorded only once. The repertoire was sequenced with immunoSEQ multiplex PCR; TCRdb's copy has only in-frame clones and lacks some. The repertoire holds fewer than 350,000 clones, with about 93% as singletons. Sequencing input: peripheral blood. The receptor was derived from a woman aged 30 to 39 with COVID-19, enrolled during active disease.

The CDR3 bases are TGTGCCTGGAGTACCCAGGCTAACTATGGCTACACCTTC. Translated, it gives CAWSTQANYGYTF. The chain carries TRBV30 and TRBJ1-2; D gene unclear. Trimming shortened V by 2 bases and J by 0 bases, and 7 bases separated the two germline ends. Germline assignment: CDR1 GTSNPN and CDR2 SVGIG (reference sequence). The length of the CDR3 is 13 residues.